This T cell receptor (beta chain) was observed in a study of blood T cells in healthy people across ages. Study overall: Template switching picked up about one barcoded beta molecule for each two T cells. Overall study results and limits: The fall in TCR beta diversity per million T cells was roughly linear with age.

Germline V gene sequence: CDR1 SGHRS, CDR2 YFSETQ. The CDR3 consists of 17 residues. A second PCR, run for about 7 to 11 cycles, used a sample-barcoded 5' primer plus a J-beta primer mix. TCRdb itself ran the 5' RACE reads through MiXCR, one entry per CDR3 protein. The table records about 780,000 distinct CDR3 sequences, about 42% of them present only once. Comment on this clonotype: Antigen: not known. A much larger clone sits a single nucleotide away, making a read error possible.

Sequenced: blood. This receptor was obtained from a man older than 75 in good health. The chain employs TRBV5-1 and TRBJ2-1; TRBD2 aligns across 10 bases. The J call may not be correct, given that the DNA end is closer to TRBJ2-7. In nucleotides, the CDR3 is TGCGCCAGCAGCTTTAAAGCGGGAGGGCCCTCTTACAATGAGCAGTACTTC. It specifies CASSFKAGGPSYNEQYF.